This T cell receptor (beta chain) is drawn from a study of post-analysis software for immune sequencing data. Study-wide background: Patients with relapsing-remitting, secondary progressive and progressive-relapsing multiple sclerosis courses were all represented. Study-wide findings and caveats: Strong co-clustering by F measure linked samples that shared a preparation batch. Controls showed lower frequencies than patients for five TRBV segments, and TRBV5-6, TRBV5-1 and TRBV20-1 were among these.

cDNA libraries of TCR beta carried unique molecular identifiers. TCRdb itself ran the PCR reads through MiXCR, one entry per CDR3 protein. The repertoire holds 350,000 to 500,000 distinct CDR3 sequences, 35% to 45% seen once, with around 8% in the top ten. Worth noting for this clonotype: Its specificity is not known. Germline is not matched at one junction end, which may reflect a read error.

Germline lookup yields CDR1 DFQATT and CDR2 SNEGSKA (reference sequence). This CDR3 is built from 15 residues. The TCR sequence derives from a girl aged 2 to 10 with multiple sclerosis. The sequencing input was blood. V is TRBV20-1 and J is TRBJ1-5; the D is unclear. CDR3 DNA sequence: TGCAGTTCTAGAGCATCAGCAAATAGCAATCAGCCCCGGCATTTT. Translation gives CSSRASANSNQPRHF.